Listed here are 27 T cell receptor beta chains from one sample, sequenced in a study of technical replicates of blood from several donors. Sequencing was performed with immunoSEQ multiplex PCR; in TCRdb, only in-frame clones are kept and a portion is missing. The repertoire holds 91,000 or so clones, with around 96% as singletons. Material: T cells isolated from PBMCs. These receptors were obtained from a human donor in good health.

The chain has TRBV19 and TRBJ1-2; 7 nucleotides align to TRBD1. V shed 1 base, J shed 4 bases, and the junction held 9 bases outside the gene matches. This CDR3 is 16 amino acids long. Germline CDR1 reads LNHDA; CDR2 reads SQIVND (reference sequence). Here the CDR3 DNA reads TGTGCCAGTAGTATAGTAGGACAGGAGGACTTCTATGGCTACACCTTC. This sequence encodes CASSIVGQEDFYGYTF.

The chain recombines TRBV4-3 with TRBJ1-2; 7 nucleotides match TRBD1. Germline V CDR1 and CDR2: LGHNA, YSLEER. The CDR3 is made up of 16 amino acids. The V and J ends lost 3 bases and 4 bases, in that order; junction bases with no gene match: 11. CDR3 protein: CASSHIIEGAGYGYTF. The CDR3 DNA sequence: TGCGCCAGCAGCCACATCATTGAGGGGGCGGGCTATGGCTACACCTTC.

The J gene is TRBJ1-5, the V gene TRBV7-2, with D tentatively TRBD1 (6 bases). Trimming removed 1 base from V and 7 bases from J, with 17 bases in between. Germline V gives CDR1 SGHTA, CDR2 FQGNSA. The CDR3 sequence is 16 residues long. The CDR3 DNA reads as TGTGCCAGCAGCTTAGAAATAGGCAGGGGAGGGCAGCCCCAGCATTTT. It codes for CASSLEIGRGGQPQHF.

The CDR3 coding sequence is TGTGCCAGCAGCGTAGGGACAGGGAGGATTGAGCAGTTCTTC. Amino acids: CASSVGTGRIEQFF. V gene TRBV9 combines with J gene TRBJ2-1; 8 bases fit TRBD1. The CDR3 consists of 14 residues. J was trimmed by 9 bases and V by 0 bases; bases with no gene match: 5. In germline, CDR1 is SGDLS, CDR2 YYNGEE.

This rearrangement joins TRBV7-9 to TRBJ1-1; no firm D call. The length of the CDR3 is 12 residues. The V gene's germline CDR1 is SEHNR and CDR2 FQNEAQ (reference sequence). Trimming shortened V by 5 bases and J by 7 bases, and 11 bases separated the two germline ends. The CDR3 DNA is TGTGCCAGCAGCCATATCGGGAGTGAAGCTTTCTTT. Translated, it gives CASSHIGSEAFF. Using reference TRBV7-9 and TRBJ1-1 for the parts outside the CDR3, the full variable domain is DTGVSQNPRHKITKRGQNVTFRCDPISEHNRLYWYRQTLGQGPEFLTYFQNEAQLEKSRLLSDRFSAERPKGSFSTLEIQRTEQGDSAMYLCASSHIGSEAFFGQGTRLTVV.

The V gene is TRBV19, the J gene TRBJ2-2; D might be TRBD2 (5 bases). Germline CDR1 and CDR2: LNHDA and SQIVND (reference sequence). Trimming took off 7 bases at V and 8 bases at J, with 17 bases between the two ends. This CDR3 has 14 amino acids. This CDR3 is CASTRGPFSGELFF. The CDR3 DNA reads TGTGCCAGTACGAGAGGGCCTTTCTCAGGGGAGCTGTTTTTT.

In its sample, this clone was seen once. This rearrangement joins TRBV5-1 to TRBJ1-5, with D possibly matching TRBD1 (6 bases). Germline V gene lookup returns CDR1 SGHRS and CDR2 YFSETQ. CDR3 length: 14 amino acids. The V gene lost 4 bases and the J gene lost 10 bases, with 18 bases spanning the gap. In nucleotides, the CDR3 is TGCGCCAGCAGCCCCTCGCCAGGGGCCGATCCCCAGCATTTT. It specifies CASSPSPGADPQHF.

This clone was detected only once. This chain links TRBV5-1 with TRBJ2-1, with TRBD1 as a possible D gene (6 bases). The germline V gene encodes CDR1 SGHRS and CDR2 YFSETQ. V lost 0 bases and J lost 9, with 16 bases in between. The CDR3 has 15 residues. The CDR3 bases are TGCGCCAGCAGCTTGGCCATTGACAGGAAGGGTGAGCAGTTCTTC. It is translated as CASSLAIDRKGEQFF.

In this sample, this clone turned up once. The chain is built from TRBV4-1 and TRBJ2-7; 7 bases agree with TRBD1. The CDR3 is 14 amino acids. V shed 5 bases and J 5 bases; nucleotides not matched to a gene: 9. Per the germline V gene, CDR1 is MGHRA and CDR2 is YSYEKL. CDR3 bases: TGCGCCAGCAGCTCAACAGGGGTAGGTGACGAGCAGTACTTC. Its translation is CASSSTGVGDEQYF.

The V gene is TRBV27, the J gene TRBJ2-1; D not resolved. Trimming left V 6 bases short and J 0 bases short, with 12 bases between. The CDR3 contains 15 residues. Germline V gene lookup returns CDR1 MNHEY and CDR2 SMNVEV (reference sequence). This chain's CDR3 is CASRLTHSSYNEQFF. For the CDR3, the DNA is TGTGCCAGCAGGCTGACACATTCCTCCTACAATGAGCAGTTCTTC.

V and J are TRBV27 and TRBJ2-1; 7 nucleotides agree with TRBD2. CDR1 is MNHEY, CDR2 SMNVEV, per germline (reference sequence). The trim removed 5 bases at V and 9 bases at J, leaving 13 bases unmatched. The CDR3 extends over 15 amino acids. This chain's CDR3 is CASSPGGSSLSEQFF. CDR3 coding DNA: TGTGCCAGCAGTCCTGGCGGGAGTAGTTTGAGTGAGCAGTTCTTC.

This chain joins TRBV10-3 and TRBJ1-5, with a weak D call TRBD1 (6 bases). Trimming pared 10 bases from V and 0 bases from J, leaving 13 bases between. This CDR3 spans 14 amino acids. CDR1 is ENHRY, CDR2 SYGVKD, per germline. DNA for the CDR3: TGTGCCAGTAAACGACAGGATAGCAATCAGCCCCAGCATTTT. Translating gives CASKRQDSNQPQHF.

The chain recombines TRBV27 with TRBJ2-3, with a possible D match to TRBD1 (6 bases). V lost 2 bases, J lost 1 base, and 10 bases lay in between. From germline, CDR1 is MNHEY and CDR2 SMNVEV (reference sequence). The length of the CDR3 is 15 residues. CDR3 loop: CASSLVRGGTDTQYF. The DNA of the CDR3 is TGTGCCAGCAGTTTAGTCAGGGGAGGCACAGATACGCAGTATTTT.

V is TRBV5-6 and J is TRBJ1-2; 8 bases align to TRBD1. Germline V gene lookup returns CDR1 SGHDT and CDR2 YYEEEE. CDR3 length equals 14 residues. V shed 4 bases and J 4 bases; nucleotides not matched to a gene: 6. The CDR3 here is CASSPGTGFYGYTF. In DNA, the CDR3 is TGTGCCAGCAGCCCGGGGACAGGTTTCTATGGCTACACCTTC.

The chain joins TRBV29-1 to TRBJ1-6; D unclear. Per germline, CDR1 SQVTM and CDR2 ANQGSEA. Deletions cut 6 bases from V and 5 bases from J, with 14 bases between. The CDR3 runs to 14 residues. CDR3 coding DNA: TGCAGCGTCGGACTGAGCCCCGATAATTCACCCCTCCACTTT. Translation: CSVGLSPDNSPLHF. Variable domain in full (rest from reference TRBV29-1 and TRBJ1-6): SAVISQKPSRDICQRGTSLTIQCQVDSQVTMMFWYRQQPGQSLTLIATANQGSEATYESGFVIDKFPISRPNLTFSTLTVSNMSPEDSSIYLCSVGLSPDNSPLHFGNGTRLTVT.

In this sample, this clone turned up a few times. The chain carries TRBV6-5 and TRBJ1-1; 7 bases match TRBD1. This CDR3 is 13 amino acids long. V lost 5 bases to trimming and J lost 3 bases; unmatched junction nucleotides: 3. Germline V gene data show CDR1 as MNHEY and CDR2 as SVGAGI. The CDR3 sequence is CASSETGDTEAFF. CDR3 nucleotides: TGTGCCAGCAGTGAAACAGGGGACACTGAAGCTTTCTTT.

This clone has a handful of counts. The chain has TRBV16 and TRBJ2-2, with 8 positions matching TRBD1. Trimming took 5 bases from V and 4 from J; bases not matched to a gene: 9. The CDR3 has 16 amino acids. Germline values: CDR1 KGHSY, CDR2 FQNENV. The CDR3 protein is CASSYADRGGTGELFF. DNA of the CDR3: TGTGCCAGCAGCTACGCAGACAGGGGAGGCACCGGGGAGCTGTTTTTT.

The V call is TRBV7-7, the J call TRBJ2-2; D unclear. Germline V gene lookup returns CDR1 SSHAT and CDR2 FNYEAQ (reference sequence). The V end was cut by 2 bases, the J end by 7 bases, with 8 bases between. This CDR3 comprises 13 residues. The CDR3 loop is CASSLKENGELFF. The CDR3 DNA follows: TGTGCCAGCAGCTTAAAAGAGAACGGGGAGCTGTTTTTT.

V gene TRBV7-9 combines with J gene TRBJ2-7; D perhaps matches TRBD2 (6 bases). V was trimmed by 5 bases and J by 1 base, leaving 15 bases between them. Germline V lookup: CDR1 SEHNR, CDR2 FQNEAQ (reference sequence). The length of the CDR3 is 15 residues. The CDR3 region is CASSVVGLFSYEQYF. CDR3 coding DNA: TGTGCCAGCAGCGTAGTGGGACTGTTTTCCTACGAGCAGTACTTC. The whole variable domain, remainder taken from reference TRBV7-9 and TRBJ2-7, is DTGVSQNPRHKITKRGQNVTFRCDPISEHNRLYWYRQTLGQGPEFLTYFQNEAQLEKSRLLSDRFSAERPKGSFSTLEIQRTEQGDSAMYLCASSVVGLFSYEQYFGPGTRLTVT.

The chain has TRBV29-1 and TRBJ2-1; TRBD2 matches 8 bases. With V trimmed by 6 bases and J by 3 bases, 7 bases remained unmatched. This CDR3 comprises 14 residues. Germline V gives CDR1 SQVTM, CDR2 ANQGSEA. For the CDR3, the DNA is TGCAGCGTCCCGGAGCGGGAGATCTACAATGAGCAGTTCTTC. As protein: CSVPEREIYNEQFF.

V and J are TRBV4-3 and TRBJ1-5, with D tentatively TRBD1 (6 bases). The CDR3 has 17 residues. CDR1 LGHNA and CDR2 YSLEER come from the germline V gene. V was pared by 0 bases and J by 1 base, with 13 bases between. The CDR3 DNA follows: TGCGCCAGCAGCCAAGATCACGGGACAAGAAGCAATCAGCCCCAGCATTTT. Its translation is CASSQDHGTRSNQPQHF.

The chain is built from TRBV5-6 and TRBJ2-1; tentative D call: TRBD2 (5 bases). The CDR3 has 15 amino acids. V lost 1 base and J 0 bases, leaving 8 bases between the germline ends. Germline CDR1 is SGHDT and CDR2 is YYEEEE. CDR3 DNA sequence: TGTGCCAGCAGCTTGAACGGGATCTCCTACAATGAGCAGTTCTTC. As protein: CASSLNGISYNEQFF. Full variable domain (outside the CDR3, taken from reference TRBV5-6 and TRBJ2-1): DAGVTQSPTHLIKTRGQQVTLRCSPKSGHDTVSWYQQALGQGPQFIFQYYEEEERQRGNFPDRFSGHQFPNYSSELNVNALLLGDSALYLCASSLNGISYNEQFFGPGTRLTVL.

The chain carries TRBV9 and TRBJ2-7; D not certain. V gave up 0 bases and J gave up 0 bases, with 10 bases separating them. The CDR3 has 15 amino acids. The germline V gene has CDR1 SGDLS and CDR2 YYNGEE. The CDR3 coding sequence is TGTGCCAGCAGCGTAGACGGCAGGAACTCCTACGAGCAGTACTTC. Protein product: CASSVDGRNSYEQYF.

The CDR3, as DNA: TGTGCCAGCAGCTCGCGACTAGCGGGGACTATAGAGACCCAGTACTTC. This sequence encodes CASSSRLAGTIETQYF. V usage is TRBV9 and J usage is TRBJ2-5, with TRBD2 identical over 11 bases. Germline V gene lookup returns CDR1 SGDLS and CDR2 YYNGEE. The CDR3 spans 16 residues. The trim removed 4 bases at V and 4 bases at J, leaving 9 bases unmatched.

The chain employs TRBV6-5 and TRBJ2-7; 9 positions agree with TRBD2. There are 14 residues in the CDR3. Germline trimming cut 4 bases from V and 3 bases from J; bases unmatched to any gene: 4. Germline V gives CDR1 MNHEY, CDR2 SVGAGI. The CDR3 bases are TGTGCCAGCAGTTCCCCAGCGGGAGGCTACGAGCAGTACTTC. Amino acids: CASSSPAGGYEQYF.

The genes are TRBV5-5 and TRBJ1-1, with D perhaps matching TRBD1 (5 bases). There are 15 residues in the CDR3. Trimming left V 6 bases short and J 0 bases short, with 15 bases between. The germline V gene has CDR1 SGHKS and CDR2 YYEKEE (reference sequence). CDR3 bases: TGTGCCAGCACCTGGGGGGGGTACTTGAACACTGAAGCTTTCTTT. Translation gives CASTWGGYLNTEAFF. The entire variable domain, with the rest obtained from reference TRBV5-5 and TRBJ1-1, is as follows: DAGVTQSPTHLIKTRGQQVTLRCSPISGHKSVSWYQQVLGQGPQFIFQYYEKEERGRGNFPDRFSARQFPNYSSELNVNALLLGDSALYLCASTWGGYLNTEAFFGQGTRLTVV.

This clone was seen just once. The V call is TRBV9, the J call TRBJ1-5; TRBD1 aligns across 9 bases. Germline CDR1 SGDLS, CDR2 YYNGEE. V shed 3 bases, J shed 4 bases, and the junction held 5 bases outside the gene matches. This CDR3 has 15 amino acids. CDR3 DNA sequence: TGTGCCAGCAGCGCCGGGACAGGGTATAATCAGCCCCAGCATTTT. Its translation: CASSAGTGYNQPQHF. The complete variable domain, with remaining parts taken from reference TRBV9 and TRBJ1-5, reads DSGVTQTPKHLITATGQRVTLRCSPRSGDLSVYWYQQSLDQGLQFLIQYYNGEERAKGNILERFSAQQFPDLHSELNLSSLELGDSALYFCASSAGTGYNQPQHFGDGTRLSIL.